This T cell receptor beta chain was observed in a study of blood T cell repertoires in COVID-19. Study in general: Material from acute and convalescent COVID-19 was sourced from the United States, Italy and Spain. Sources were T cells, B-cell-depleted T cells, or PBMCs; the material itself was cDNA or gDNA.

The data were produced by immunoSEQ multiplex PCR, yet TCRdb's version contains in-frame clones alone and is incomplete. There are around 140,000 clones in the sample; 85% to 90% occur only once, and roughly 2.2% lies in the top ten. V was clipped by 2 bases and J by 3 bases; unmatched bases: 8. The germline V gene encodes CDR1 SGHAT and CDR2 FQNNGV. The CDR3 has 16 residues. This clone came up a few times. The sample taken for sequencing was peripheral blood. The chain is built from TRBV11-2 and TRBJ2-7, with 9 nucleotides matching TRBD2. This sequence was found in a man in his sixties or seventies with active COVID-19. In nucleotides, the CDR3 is TGTGCCAGCAGCTTAATTTGGGCTAGCGGGGACTACGAGCAGTACTTC. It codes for CASSLIWASGDYEQYF.